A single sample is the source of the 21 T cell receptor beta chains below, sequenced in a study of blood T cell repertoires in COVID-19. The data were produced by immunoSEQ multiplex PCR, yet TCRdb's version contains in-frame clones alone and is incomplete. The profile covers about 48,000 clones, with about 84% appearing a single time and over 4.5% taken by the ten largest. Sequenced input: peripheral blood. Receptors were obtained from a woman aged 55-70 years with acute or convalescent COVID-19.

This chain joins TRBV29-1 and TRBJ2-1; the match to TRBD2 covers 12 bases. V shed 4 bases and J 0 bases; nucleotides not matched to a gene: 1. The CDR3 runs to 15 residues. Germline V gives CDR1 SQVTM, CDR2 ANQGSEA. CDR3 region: CSVGTSGASYNEQFF. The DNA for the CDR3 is TGCAGCGTTGGGACTAGCGGGGCCTCCTACAATGAGCAGTTCTTC.

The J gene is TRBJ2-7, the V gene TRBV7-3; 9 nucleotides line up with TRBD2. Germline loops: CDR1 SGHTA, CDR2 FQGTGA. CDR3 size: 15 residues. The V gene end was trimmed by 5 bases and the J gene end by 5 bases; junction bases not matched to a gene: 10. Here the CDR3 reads CASSKSGGSLDEQYF. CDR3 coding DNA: TGTGCCAGCAGCAAAAGCGGGGGGTCCCTCGACGAGCAGTACTTC. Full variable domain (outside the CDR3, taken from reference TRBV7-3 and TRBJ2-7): GAGVSQTPSNKVTEKGKYVELRCDPISGHTALYWYRQSLGQGPEFLIYFQGTGAADDSGLPNDRFFAVRPEGSVSTLKIQRTERGDSAVYLCASSKSGGSLDEQYFGPGTRLTVT.

The CDR3 spells CASSVSRGFTEAFF. The CDR3 DNA sequence: TGTGCCAGCAGCGTGAGCAGGGGGTTCACTGAAGCTTTCTTT. The chain couples TRBV9 to TRBJ1-1; TRBD1 matches at 7 bases. CDR1 is SGDLS, CDR2 YYNGEE, per germline. Losses at the gene ends were 2 bases for V and 4 bases for J; bases not matched to a gene: 5. The CDR3 is 14 amino acids.

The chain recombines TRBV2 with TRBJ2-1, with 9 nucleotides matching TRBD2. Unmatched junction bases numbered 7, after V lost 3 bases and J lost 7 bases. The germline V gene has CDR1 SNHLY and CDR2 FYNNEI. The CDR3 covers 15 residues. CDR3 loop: CASSEASGKVNEQFF. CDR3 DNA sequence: TGTGCCAGCAGTGAGGCTAGCGGGAAGGTAAATGAGCAGTTCTTC.

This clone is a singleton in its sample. For the CDR3, the DNA is TGTGCCAGCAGTGAACTAGGGACAGGGAAAGAGACCCAGTACTTC. It is translated as CASSELGTGKETQYF. This sequence joins TRBV6-1 and TRBJ2-5, with TRBD1 identical over 9 bases. The CDR3 loop spans 15 amino acids. With V trimmed by 2 bases and J by 3 bases, 4 bases remained unmatched. Per the germline V gene, CDR1 is MNHNS and CDR2 is SASEGT.

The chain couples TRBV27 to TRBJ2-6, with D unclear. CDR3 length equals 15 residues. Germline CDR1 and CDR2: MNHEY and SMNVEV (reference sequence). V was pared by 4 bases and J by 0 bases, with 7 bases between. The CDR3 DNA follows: TGTGCCAGCAGTTCTCACGGCTCTGGGGCCAACGTCCTGACTTTC. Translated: CASSSHGSGANVLTF.

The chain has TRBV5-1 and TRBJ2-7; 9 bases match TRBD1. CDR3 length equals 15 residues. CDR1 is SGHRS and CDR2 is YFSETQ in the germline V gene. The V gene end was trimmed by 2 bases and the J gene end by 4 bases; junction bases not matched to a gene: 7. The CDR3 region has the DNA TGCGCCAGCAGCTTACAGGGACAGGGAACTTACGAGCAGTACTTC. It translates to CASSLQGQGTYEQYF.

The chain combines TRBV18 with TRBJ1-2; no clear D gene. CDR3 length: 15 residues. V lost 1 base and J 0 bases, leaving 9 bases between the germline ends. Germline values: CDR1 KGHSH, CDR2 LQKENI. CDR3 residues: CASSPLAETNYGYTF. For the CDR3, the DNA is TGTGCCAGCTCACCACTCGCGGAGACTAACTATGGCTACACCTTC. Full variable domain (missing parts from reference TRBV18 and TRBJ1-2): NAGVMQNPRHLVRRRGQEARLRCSPMKGHSHVYWYRQLPEEGLKFMVYLQKENIIDESGMPKERFSAEFPKEGPSILRIQQVVRGDSAAYFCASSPLAETNYGYTFGSGTRLTVV.

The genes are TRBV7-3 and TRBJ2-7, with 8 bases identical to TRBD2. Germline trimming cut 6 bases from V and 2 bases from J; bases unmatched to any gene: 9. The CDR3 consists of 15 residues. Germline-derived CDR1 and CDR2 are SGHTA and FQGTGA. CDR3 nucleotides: TGTGCCAGCAGTTTCCTGCGGGGGGCCCCCTACGAGCAGTACTTC. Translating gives CASSFLRGAPYEQYF.

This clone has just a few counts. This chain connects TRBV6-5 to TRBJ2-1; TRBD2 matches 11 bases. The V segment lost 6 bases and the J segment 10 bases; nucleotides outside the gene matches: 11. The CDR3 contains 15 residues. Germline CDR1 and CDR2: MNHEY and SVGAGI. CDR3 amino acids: CASRTLAGGLEEQFF. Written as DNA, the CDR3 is TGTGCCAGCAGGACTTTAGCGGGAGGGCTAGAAGAGCAGTTCTTC.

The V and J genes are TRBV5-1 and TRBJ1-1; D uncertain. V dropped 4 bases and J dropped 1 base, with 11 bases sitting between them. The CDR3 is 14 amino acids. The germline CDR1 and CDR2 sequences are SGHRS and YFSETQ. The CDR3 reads CASSGIRGNTEAFF. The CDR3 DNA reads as TGCGCCAGCAGCGGGATCCGGGGGAACACTGAAGCTTTCTTT.

This CDR3 reads CASSPGGRETQYF. CDR3 bases: TGTGCCAGCAGCCCAGGGGGCAGGGAGACCCAGTACTTC. The chain is built from TRBV11-3 and TRBJ2-5; 8 bases map to TRBD1. The J segment lost 5 bases and the V segment lost 5 bases, leaving 4 bases of the junction unmatched. The CDR3 has 13 residues. CDR1 is SGHNT and CDR2 is YENEEA in the germline V gene.

The CDR3 sequence is CASSRTGTSGGASYEQYF. The CDR3 DNA is TGTGCCAGCAGCCGAACCGGGACTAGCGGGGGGGCGAGTTACGAGCAGTACTTC. The V gene is TRBV6-6, the J gene TRBJ2-7; 16 nucleotides match TRBD2. Germline V gives CDR1 MNHNY, CDR2 SVGAGI (reference sequence). There are 18 residues in the CDR3. Trimming at V came to 6 bases and at J to 4 bases, leaving 12 bases not matched to a gene.

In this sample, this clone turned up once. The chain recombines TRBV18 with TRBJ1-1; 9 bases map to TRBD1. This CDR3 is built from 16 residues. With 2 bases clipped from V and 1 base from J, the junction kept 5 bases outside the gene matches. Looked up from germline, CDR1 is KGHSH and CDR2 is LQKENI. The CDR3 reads CASSPDPGQGNTEAFF. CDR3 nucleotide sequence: TGTGCCAGCTCACCAGATCCGGGACAGGGGAACACTGAAGCTTTCTTT. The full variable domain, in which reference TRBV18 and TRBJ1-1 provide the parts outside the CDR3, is NAGVMQNPRHLVRRRGQEARLRCSPMKGHSHVYWYRQLPEEGLKFMVYLQKENIIDESGMPKERFSAEFPKEGPSILRIQQVVRGDSAAYFCASSPDPGQGNTEAFFGQGTRLTVV.

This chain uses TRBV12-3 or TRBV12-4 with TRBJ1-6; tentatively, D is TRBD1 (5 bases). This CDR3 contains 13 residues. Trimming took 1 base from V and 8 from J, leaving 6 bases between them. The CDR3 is CASSLGGDSPLHF. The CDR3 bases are TGTGCCAGCAGTTTAGGGGGGGATTCACCCCTCCACTTT.

The CDR3 reads CASSQELALREQYF. CDR3 coding DNA: TGCGCCAGCAGCCAGGAACTAGCGCTGAGGGAGCAGTACTTC. The chain combines TRBV5-1 with TRBJ2-7; 7 bases map to TRBD2. The trim removed 4 bases at V and 7 bases at J, leaving 11 bases unmatched. The CDR3 has 14 amino acids. Germline lookup yields CDR1 SGHRS and CDR2 YFSETQ.

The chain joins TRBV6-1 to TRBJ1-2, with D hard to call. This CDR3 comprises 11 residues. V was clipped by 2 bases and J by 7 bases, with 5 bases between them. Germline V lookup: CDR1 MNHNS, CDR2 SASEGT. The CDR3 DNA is TGTGCCAGCAGTGAATCCGTTGGCTACACCTTC. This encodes CASSESVGYTF.

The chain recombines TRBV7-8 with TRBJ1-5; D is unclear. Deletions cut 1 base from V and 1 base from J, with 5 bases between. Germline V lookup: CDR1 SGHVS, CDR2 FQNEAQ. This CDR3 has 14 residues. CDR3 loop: CASSLDLSNQPQHF. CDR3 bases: TGTGCCAGCAGCTTAGATCTCAGCAATCAGCCCCAGCATTTT. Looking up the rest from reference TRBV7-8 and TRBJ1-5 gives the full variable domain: GAGVSQSPRYKVAKRGQDVALRCDPISGHVSLFWYQQALGQGPEFLTYFQNEAQLDKSGLPSDRFFAERPEGSVSTLKIQRTQQEDSAVYLCASSLDLSNQPQHFGDGTRLSIL.

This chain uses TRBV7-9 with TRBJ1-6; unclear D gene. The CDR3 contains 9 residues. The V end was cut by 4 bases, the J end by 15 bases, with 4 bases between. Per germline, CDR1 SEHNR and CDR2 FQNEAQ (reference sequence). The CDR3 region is CASSSILHF. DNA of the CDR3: TGTGCCAGCAGCTCAATCCTCCACTTT.

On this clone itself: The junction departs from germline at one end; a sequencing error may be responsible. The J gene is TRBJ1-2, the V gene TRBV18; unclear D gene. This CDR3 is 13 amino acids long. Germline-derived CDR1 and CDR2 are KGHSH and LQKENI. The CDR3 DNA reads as TGTGCCAGCTCACCGGGTGCAGGAACAGTATTTTCCTTC. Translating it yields CASSPGAGTVFSF.

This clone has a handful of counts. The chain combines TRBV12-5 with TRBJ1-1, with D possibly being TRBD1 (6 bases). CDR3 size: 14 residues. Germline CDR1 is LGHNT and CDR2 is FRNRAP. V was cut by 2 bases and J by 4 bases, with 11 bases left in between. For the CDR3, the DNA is TGTGCTAGTGGTTTGACAGGGCGGATCACTGAAGCTTTCTTT. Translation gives CASGLTGRITEAFF.